This is a list of T cell receptor beta chains from one sample in a study of shared clonotypes between healthy human individuals. Sequencing used immunoSEQ multiplex PCR; TCRdb keeps in-frame clones, though not all of them. The sample records 650,000 to 750,000 clones, about two thirds being singletons. Sequenced sample: memory CD4+ T cells sorted from blood. The receptors here all came from a woman aged 25 to 39 in good health. CDR3s include the opening cysteine and the closing phenylalanine or tryptophan. D genes are given only for firm matches. A clone size is listed for some rows: how often the clone was seen (once, few, many), or a class if it is expanded.

-	TRBV2	TRBD1	TRBJ2-5	TGTGCCAGCAGTATGACAGGGTTTGAGACCCAGTACTTC	CASSMTGFETQYF
-	TRBV2	TRBD2	TRBJ2-3	TGTGCCAGCAGCGCATGGACTAGCGGAGATACGCAGTATTTT	CASSAWTSGDTQYF
-	TRBV9	-	TRBJ1-3	TGTGCCAGCAGCCCCAGTACTCCCCTCGGAAACACCATATATTTT	CASSPSTPLGNTIYF
-	TRBV19	-	TRBJ1-5	TGTGCCAGTAGTATAAGGGGCGGTAATCAGCCCCAGCATTTT	CASSIRGGNQPQHF
once	TRBV7-6	-	TRBJ2-7	TGTGCCAGCAGCCCACGAACGGAGGGCGAGCAGTACTTC	CASSPRTEGEQYF
once	TRBV18	-	TRBJ2-3	TGTGCCAGCTCACCCCAACAGGGATCCGATACGCAGTATTTT	CASSPQQGSDTQYF
few	TRBV28	-	TRBJ2-7	TGTGCCAGCAGTTGGACAGCCACCAGGCGCGAGCAGTACTTC	CASSWTATRREQYF
-	TRBV18	-	TRBJ1-4	TGTGCCAGCTCACTTAGACCAAATGAAAAACTGTTTTTT	CASSLRPNEKLFF
-	TRBV18	-	TRBJ2-1	TGTGCCATTGCCCCCTTTCGGGGCGATATTCTCAATGAGCAGTTCTTC	CAIAPFRGDILNEQFF
-	TRBV5-1	TRBD1	TRBJ2-5	TGCGCCAGCAGCTTGGGGGACAGGGAATCGGAGACCCAGTACTTC	CASSLGDRESETQYF
few	TRBV4-1	-	TRBJ1-5	TGCGCCAGCAGCCAAGAGGGACGTGCTCAGCCCCAGCATTTT	CASSQEGRAQPQHF
many	TRBV7-9	TRBD2	TRBJ2-7	TGTGCCAGCAGCCCCGGGACTAGCGGGACCAGGGACTACGAGCAGTACTTC	CASSPGTSGTRDYEQYF
-	TRBV27	TRBD1	TRBJ1-2	TGTGCCAGCAGCTTGGACAGGGCATATGGCTACACCTTC	CASSLDRAYGYTF
-	TRBV6-6	TRBD1	TRBJ2-1	TGTGCCAGCAGCTTAGGACAGGGTTTAAGCAATGAGCAGTTCTTC	CASSLGQGLSNEQFF
-	TRBV23-1	-	TRBJ1-4	TGCGCCAGCACACGATACACCAACCTTAGCGAAAAACTGTTTTTT	CASTRYTNLSEKLFF
-	TRBV7-2	TRBD2	TRBJ2-5	TGTGCCAGCAGCTCGGGACTAGCGGGAGGGGAGACCCAGTACTTC	CASSSGLAGGETQYF
-	TRBV20-1	-	TRBJ1-2	TGCAGTGCTAGAGATCGAGGCTACACCTTC	CSARDRGYTF
-	TRBV29-1	-	TRBJ1-1	TGCAGCGTTTTTCTCCCTCGAGCTGGGGACACTGAAGCTTTCTTT	CSVFLPRAGDTEAFF
-	TRBV28	-	TRBJ1-2	TGTGCCAGCACCGCAGTGGCCCCCCACGCCTACACCTTC	CASTAVAPHAYTF
-	TRBV19	-	TRBJ1-1	TGTGCCAGTAGTATGGCAAGGGGCGCGATGAACACTGAAGCTTTCTTT	CASSMARGAMNTEAFF
-	TRBV6-5	-	TRBJ1-1	TGTGCCAGCAGTCTGGGACGGGAGAACACTGAAGCTTTCTTT	CASSLGRENTEAFF
-	TRBV19	-	TRBJ1-5	TGTGCCAGTAGTATAGATCGGGGGGCAGCGGGGAATCAGCCCCAGCATTTT	CASSIDRGAAGNQPQHF
-	TRBV6-1	TRBD1	TRBJ2-7	TGTGCCAGCAGTGAAACAGGGGTTCCCTACGAGCAGTACTTC	CASSETGVPYEQYF
-	TRBV15	TRBD1	TRBJ1-5	TGTGCCACCAGCAGCCGGGACAGGGGGTATCATTGGTTCGGGAATCAGCCCCAGCATTTT	CATSSRDRGYHWFGNQPQHF
-	TRBV7-3	-	TRBJ1-1	TGTGCCAGCAGCTCTGGACCTGGGACTGAAGCTTTCTTT	CASSSGPGTEAFF
-	TRBV25-1	-	TRBJ2-2	TGTGCCAGCAGTGAATACTACAGGGTTCCCAACTTCACCGGGGAGCTGTTTTTT	CASSEYYRVPNFTGELFF
-	TRBV2	-	TRBJ2-1	TGTGCCGCTAGGAGGGCCTCCTACAATGAGCAGTTCTTC	CAARRASYNEQFF
once	TRBV21-1	-	TRBJ1-1	TGTGCCAGCAGCATTCCCCTCGCTGAAGCTTTCTTT	CASSIPLAEAFF
once	TRBV2	-	TRBJ2-3	TGTGCCAGCCACAGAGCGCAGTCGGATACGCAGTATTTT	CASHRAQSDTQYF
-	TRBV7-3	TRBD1	TRBJ2-5	TGTGCCAGCAGCTTAATCGGGACAGGGGGCCGGGACCAAGAGACCCAGTACTTC	CASSLIGTGGRDQETQYF
-	TRBV4-2	-	TRBJ1-2	TGTGCCAGCAGCCATAACTATGGCTACACCTTC	CASSHNYGYTF
-	TRBV28	TRBD1	TRBJ1-3	TGTGCCAGCAGTTTATGGGCGGGACAGGGGGGTGGAAACACCATATATTTT	CASSLWAGQGGGNTIYF
-	TRBV6-5	-	TRBJ2-5	TGTGCCAGCAGTTACTCGGTCGTCAGGACGGAGACCCAGTACTTC	CASSYSVVRTETQYF
-	TRBV18	-	TRBJ1-5	TGTGCCAGCTCACCCGACGGGTCTGAGCCCCAGCATTTT	CASSPDGSEPQHF
few	TRBV5-1	-	TRBJ2-1	TGCGCCAGCAGCTTCTCGACTAGCTCCTACAATGAGCAGTTCTTC	CASSFSTSSYNEQFF
-	TRBV30	-	TRBJ2-1	TGTGCCTGGAGGACCTGGGGACTCAATGAGCAGTTCTTC	CAWRTWGLNEQFF
-	TRBV5-1	-	TRBJ1-2	TGCGCCAGCAGTTCCCCGGGGGTTAACTATGGCTACACCTTC	CASSSPGVNYGYTF
-	TRBV15	-	TRBJ2-3	TGTGCCACCAGCAGGCGGGGGCAGGTGGCAGATACGCAGTATTTT	CATSRRGQVADTQYF
-	TRBV7-3	-	TRBJ2-5	TGTGCCAGCAGCTTACCCCCTATCCCAACCTGGGAGACCCAGTACTTC	CASSLPPIPTWETQYF
few	TRBV18	-	TRBJ2-1	TGTGCCAGCTCTCCCAGGGGAGCGAATGAGCAGTTCTTC	CASSPRGANEQFF
-	TRBV11-2	-	TRBJ1-5	TGTGCCAGCAGCTTAGACGGGGGCGGACAGCCCCAGCATTTT	CASSLDGGGQPQHF
-	TRBV7-9	-	TRBJ2-1	TGTGCCAGCAGCCGAGCTGTCACCTACAATGAGCAGTTCTTC	CASSRAVTYNEQFF
-	TRBV2	TRBD2	TRBJ2-1	TGTGCCAGCAGTTACTCCGGGACTAGCGGCCACAATGAGCAGTTCTTC	CASSYSGTSGHNEQFF